What follows is one T cell receptor (beta chain) and its context. The antigen is undetermined. This record belongs to a study of T cells after yellow fever vaccination. In the study overall: Fractions containing few cells were prepared with SMART-Seq v4 Ultra Low Input.

Researchers made TCR cDNA using 5'RACE template switching, and this step added a universal primer site and UMIs. MiXCR was run by TCRdb on the 5' RACE reads, yielding one entry per CDR3 protein. The data contain some 120,000 distinct CDR3 sequences, roughly 8.2% of them singletons. In germline, CDR1 is MNHEY, CDR2 SMNVEV (reference sequence). The CDR3 has 18 residues. Trimming shortened V by 7 bases and J by 0 bases, and 24 bases separated the two germline ends. Study-wide points: Overall, a small share of clonotypes was seen in both CD4 and CD8 compartments. Detected again after the booster were most primary-vaccination clones, at approximately 95% CD4 and 80% to 90% CD8.

Here the sequenced sample was CD8+ T cells sorted from PBMCs, taken on the day of the yellow fever booster vaccination. The chain couples TRBV27 to TRBJ1-1, with a weak D call TRBD1 (5 bases). This sequence originates from a man younger than 30 who received the YFV17D yellow fever vaccine. The CDR3 DNA follows: TGTGCCAGCATCCCTGCCCCACCCAGGGCGCTTATGAACACTGAAGCTTTCTTT. Protein sequence: CASIPAPPRALMNTEAFF.